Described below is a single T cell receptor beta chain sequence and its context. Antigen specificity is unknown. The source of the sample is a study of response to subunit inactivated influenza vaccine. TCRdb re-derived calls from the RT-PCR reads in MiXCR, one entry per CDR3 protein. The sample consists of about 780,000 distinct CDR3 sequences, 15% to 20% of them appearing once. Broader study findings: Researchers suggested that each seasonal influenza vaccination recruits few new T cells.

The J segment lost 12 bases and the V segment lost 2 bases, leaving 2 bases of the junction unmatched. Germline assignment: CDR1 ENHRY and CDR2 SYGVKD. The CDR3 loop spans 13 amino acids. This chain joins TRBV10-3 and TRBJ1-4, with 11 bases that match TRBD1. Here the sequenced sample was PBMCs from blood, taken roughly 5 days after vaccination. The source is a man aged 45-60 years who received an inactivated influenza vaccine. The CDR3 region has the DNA TGTGCCATCAGTGAGGTGGGACAGGGGGAACTGTTTTTT. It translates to CAISEVGQGELFF.